The T cell receptor (beta chain) under discussion was sequenced for a study of blood T cell repertoires in COVID-19. Across the whole study: The origin of the acute and convalescent COVID-19 samples was the United States, Italy and Spain.

In germline, CDR1 is SGHDN, CDR2 FVKESK. The V gene lost 1 base and the J gene lost 6 bases, with 12 bases spanning the gap. The CDR3 extends over 15 amino acids. Profiling relied on immunoSEQ multiplex PCR, and the TCRdb table lists in-frame clones only, not all of them. The table has hundreds of thousands of clones, 86% seen once. The sequencing input was peripheral blood. V gene TRBV14 combines with J gene TRBJ2-2; perhaps TRBD1 as D (7 bases). This sequence was found in a woman aged 55-70 years who had recovered from COVID-19. The CDR3 bases are TGTGCCAGCAGCCAAGCAGGGGGGAGTGCCGGGGAGCTGTTTTTT. This gives the protein CASSQAGGSAGELFF.